Described below is a single TCR beta chain sequence and its context. The repertoire was sequenced with immunoSEQ multiplex PCR; TCRdb's copy has only in-frame clones and lacks some. The table has about 480,000 clones, about three quarters seen once. The data are from a study of shared clonotypes between healthy human individuals. The sequence derives from a woman in her thirties or forties in good health. Some clones in this sample may be carry-over from other donors' samples. Sequenced: PBMCs.

The CDR3 region is CSVFNYEAFF. CDR3 coding DNA: TGCAGCGTATTTAATTATGAAGCTTTCTTT. J is TRBJ1-1 and V is TRBV29-1, with D hard to call. V was clipped by 6 bases and J by 7 bases, with 9 bases between them. The CDR3 covers 10 residues. Germline V gene lookup returns CDR1 SQVTM and CDR2 ANQGSEA.